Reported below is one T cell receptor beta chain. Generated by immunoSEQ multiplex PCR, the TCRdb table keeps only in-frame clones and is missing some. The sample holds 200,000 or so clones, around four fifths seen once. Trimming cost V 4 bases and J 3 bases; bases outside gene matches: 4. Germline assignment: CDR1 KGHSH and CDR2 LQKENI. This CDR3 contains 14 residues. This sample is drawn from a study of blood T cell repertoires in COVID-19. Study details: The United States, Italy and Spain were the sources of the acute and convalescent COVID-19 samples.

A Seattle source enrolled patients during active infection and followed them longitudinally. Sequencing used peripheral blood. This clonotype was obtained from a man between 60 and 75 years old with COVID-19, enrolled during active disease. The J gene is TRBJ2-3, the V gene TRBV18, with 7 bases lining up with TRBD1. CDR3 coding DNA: TGTGCCAGCTCACGCAACAGGGGAACAGATACGCAGTATTTT. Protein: CASSRNRGTDTQYF.